What follows are 32 T cell receptor beta chains derived from one specimen sequenced in a study of Tregs in tolerant kidney transplant recipients. Here immunoSEQ multiplex PCR was the method, and the copy in TCRdb shows in-frame clones only, minus some. In the table there are more than 95,000 clones, 92% of which are singletons. Sequencing was performed on CD4+ T cells from blood. The receptors derive from a human donor in good health.

The chain couples TRBV15 to TRBJ1-5; possibly TRBD1 for D (6 bases). Deletions cut 5 bases from V and 10 bases from J, with 21 bases between. Germline V gives CDR1 LNHNV, CDR2 YYDKDF (reference sequence). This CDR3 comprises 15 residues. CDR3: CATSPKQGGGEPQHF. CDR3 nucleotides: TGTGCCACCAGCCCAAAACAGGGCGGCGGGGAACCCCAGCATTTT.

V is TRBV7-7 and J is TRBJ2-5; 10 bases are a match to TRBD2. V was pared by 6 bases and J by 5 bases, with 6 bases of the junction left unmatched. This CDR3 is 14 amino acids long. Germline CDR1 is SSHAT and CDR2 is FNYEAQ (reference sequence). The CDR3 loop is CASRMGLAFETQYF. The CDR3 nucleotides are TGTGCCAGCAGGATGGGACTAGCGTTTGAGACCCAGTACTTC.

This chain links TRBV9 with TRBJ1-2; no firm D call. Germline V gene data show CDR1 as SGDLS and CDR2 as YYNGEE. V shed 3 bases and J shed 2 bases, with 17 bases lying between them. CDR3 length: 16 amino acids. This CDR3 is CASSASLGNSNYGYTF. In nucleotides, the CDR3 is TGTGCCAGCAGCGCGAGCTTGGGGAACTCCAACTATGGCTACACCTTC.

The chain couples TRBV10-1 to TRBJ1-2; D might be TRBD1 (5 bases). V was trimmed by 0 bases and J by 7 bases, leaving 9 bases between them. The CDR3 has 13 amino acids. Per the germline V gene, CDR1 is WNHNN and CDR2 is SYGVQD (reference sequence). The chain's CDR3 is CASSESAGFGYTF. The CDR3 DNA follows: TGCGCCAGCAGTGAGTCGGCAGGGTTTGGCTACACCTTC.

This chain uses TRBV6-1 with TRBJ1-5; D is unclear. Trimming stripped 6 bases from V and 2 bases from J, with 11 bases between. Looked up from germline, CDR1 is MNHNS and CDR2 is SASEGT. The CDR3 has 14 residues. The DNA for the CDR3 is TGTGCCAGCAGCCGGGTCGGTGGCAATCAGCCCCAGCATTTT. Its protein is CASSRVGGNQPQHF.

The J gene is TRBJ1-2, the V gene TRBV29-1; D remains unclear. CDR1 SQVTM and CDR2 ANQGSEA come from the germline V gene. CDR3 length: 12 amino acids. V dropped 5 bases and J dropped 0 bases, with 7 bases sitting between them. CDR3 in DNA: TGCAGCGTTCAAACAGCTAACTATGGCTACACCTTC. Translating it yields CSVQTANYGYTF.

This clone was observed once. The chain links TRBV29-1 to TRBJ2-7; no reliable D call. The CDR3 is 12 amino acids. Germline-derived CDR1 and CDR2 are SQVTM and ANQGSEA. With 4 bases removed from V and 4 bases from J, the gap between germline ends came to 11 bases. The CDR3 protein is CSVAVTRYEQYF. The CDR3 nucleotides are TGCAGCGTTGCCGTAACTCGTTACGAGCAGTACTTC.

The V call is TRBV30, the J call TRBJ2-7, with D perhaps TRBD2 (6 bases). V lost 4 bases, J lost 0 bases, and 10 bases lay in between. This CDR3 region has 13 residues. Germline V gene data show CDR1 as GTSNPN and CDR2 as SVGIG (reference sequence). CDR3 residues: CAWTAGSSYEQYF. The DNA for the CDR3 is TGTGCCTGGACTGCGGGGAGCTCCTACGAGCAGTACTTC.

The chain employs TRBV15 and TRBJ2-4; possibly TRBD2 for D (5 bases). In germline, CDR1 is LNHNV, CDR2 YYDKDF (reference sequence). The ends were cut back, 5 bases at V and 1 base at J, with 15 bases in the middle. The CDR3 contains 16 residues. This CDR3 reads CATSHHTREAKNIQYF. CDR3 in DNA: TGTGCCACCAGCCACCATACGAGGGAGGCCAAAAACATTCAGTACTTC.

Only one count was recorded for this clone. CDR3 loop: CASSYGDRVKNEQFF. In DNA form, the CDR3 reads TGTGCCAGCAGTTACGGGGACAGGGTAAAAAATGAGCAGTTCTTC. This chain uses TRBV6-5 with TRBJ2-1; 9 nucleotides align to TRBD1. The germline V gene encodes CDR1 MNHEY and CDR2 SVGAGI. CDR3 size: 15 residues. The J segment lost 7 bases and the V segment lost 2 bases, leaving 6 bases of the junction unmatched.

This clone was seen once. This rearrangement joins TRBV28 to TRBJ2-7; D is undetermined. This CDR3 spans 13 amino acids. Germline CDR1 and CDR2: MDHEN and SYDVKM. V was clipped by 2 bases and J by 2 bases, with 7 bases between them. The CDR3 region is CASSLGRAYEQYF. As DNA, the CDR3 is TGTGCCAGCAGTTTAGGCAGAGCCTACGAGCAGTACTTC.

J is TRBJ2-1 and V is TRBV6-6, with 10 nucleotides matching TRBD2. The V gene's germline CDR1 is MNHNY and CDR2 SVGAGI (reference sequence). V gave up 3 bases and J gave up 1 base; unmatched junction bases: 3. The CDR3 consists of 16 residues. The CDR3 region is CASSYQRGGSYNEQFF. Written as DNA, the CDR3 is TGTGCCAGCAGTTATCAGCGGGGGGGATCCTACAATGAGCAGTTCTTC.

This rearrangement joins TRBV19 to TRBJ2-2; weak D call: TRBD1 (5 bases). The CDR3 spans 15 residues. Trimming left V 6 bases short and J 1 base short, with 12 bases between. The germline V gene has CDR1 LNHDA and CDR2 SQIVND (reference sequence). CDR3 protein: CASRGMTVNTGELFF. The DNA for the CDR3 is TGTGCCAGTAGGGGGATGACAGTGAACACCGGGGAGCTGTTTTTT.

The CDR3 region has the DNA TGTGCCAGCAGCAAAGAGGCCTTCGGAGGACTTGCAACTAATGAAAAACTGTTTTTT. This sequence encodes CASSKEAFGGLATNEKLFF. The rearrangement links TRBV21-1 to TRBJ1-4. TRBV21-1 represents a pseudogene. The CDR3 length is 19 residues.

This clone was observed a single time. V is TRBV10-3 and J is TRBJ2-7; maybe TRBD1 (5 bases). CDR3 size: 14 residues. V was shortened by 7 bases and J by 2 bases, with 15 bases between the two germline ends. Germline assignment: CDR1 ENHRY and CDR2 SYGVKD. CDR3 DNA: TGTGCCATCAAAGCGACAGAGCTCACCTACGAGCAGTACTTC. Its protein is CAIKATELTYEQYF.

This chain uses TRBV27 with TRBJ2-7; maybe TRBD2 (5 bases). Germline V lookup: CDR1 MNHEY, CDR2 SMNVEV (reference sequence). Trimming pared 8 bases from V and 4 bases from J, leaving 21 bases between. CDR3 length equals 15 residues. CDR3 in amino acids: CASYSRHGGKYEQYF. CDR3 nucleotide sequence: TGTGCCAGCTATTCACGACACGGAGGAAAGTACGAGCAGTACTTC.

The CDR3 coding sequence is TGTGCCAGCAGCTACGGGTCCCTCACTGAAGCTTTCTTT. Translation: CASSYGSLTEAFF. This chain uses TRBV7-3 with TRBJ1-1; no clear D gene. V lost 4 bases to trimming and J lost 4 bases, with 10 bases between them. CDR1 is SGHTA and CDR2 is FQGTGA in the germline V gene. The CDR3 length is 13 residues.

The CDR3 spells CASSGQGGVYNEQFF. CDR3 sequence (DNA): TGCGCCAGCAGCGGACAGGGGGGCGTATACAATGAGCAGTTCTTC. This chain joins TRBV5-1 and TRBJ2-1; 10 positions agree with TRBD1. CDR3 length: 15 residues. V dropped 4 bases and J dropped 4; count of bases not matched to a gene: 5. Germline CDR1 and CDR2: SGHRS and YFSETQ.

This clone was seen only a few times. The chain joins TRBV10-1 to TRBJ2-4; possibly TRBD1 or TRBD2 for D (5 bases each). The germline V gene encodes CDR1 WNHNN and CDR2 SYGVQD (reference sequence). Trimming took off 2 bases at V and 6 bases at J, with 8 bases between the two ends. The CDR3 is made up of 13 amino acids. The DNA for the CDR3 is TGCGCCAGCAGTGAGGGGGGAGTAAACATTCAGTACTTC. This translates into CASSEGGVNIQYF.

The V and J genes are TRBV29-1 and TRBJ2-6; D ambiguous. The germline V and J ends were trimmed by 7 bases and 1 base, with 8 bases remaining between them. The CDR3 loop spans 13 amino acids. CDR1 is SQVTM, CDR2 ANQGSEA, per germline. The CDR3 DNA is TGCAGCGCTCGGATTTCTGGGGCCAACGTCCTGACTTTC. Translation gives CSARISGANVLTF.

J is TRBJ2-7 and V is TRBV5-1; TRBD2 matches 11 bases. The CDR3 is 16 residues long. Germline CDR1 is SGHRS and CDR2 is YFSETQ. V shed 3 bases, J shed 2 bases, and the junction held 7 bases outside the gene matches. The CDR3 here is CASSWALAGVTYEQYF. The CDR3 coding sequence is TGCGCCAGCAGCTGGGCACTAGCGGGGGTTACCTACGAGCAGTACTTC.

The chain uses TRBV19 and TRBJ2-6; the D is unclear. CDR1 and CDR2 (germline): LNHDA, SQIVND (reference sequence). V was cut by 1 base and J by 0 bases, with 10 bases left in between. The CDR3 length is 17 residues. CDR3: CASSIGSGLSGANVLTF. CDR3 nucleotide sequence: TGTGCCAGTAGTATAGGGTCAGGCCTCTCTGGGGCCAACGTCCTGACTTTC. Together with reference TRBV19 and TRBJ2-6, the CDR3 gives the full variable domain: DGGITQSPKYLFRKEGQNVTLSCEQNLNHDAMYWYRQDPGQGLRLIYYSQIVNDFQKGDIAEGYSVSREKKESFPLTVTSAQKNPTAFYLCASSIGSGLSGANVLTFGAGSRLTVL.

This chain links TRBV9 with TRBJ2-5; no clear D gene. The V end was cut by 3 bases, the J end by 1 base, with 10 bases between. Germline V gene sequence: CDR1 SGDLS, CDR2 YYNGEE. The CDR3 length is 14 residues. This CDR3 reads CASSDPRSQETQYF. DNA for the CDR3: TGTGCCAGCAGCGACCCCAGGAGCCAAGAGACCCAGTACTTC.

The chain uses TRBV7-9 and TRBJ1-1; D may be TRBD1 (5 bases). Deletions cut 2 bases from V and 1 base from J, with 11 bases between. Germline-derived CDR1 and CDR2 are SEHNR and FQNEAQ (reference sequence). The CDR3 runs 15 residues. CDR3 nucleotide sequence: TGTGCCAGCAGCTTAAAAGAGGGGTGGAACACTGAAGCTTTCTTT. This gives the protein CASSLKEGWNTEAFF.

CDR3 amino acids: CASSDRRGQYEQYF. The CDR3 coding sequence is TGCGCCAGCAGTGATCGCAGGGGGCAGTACGAGCAGTACTTC. This sequence joins TRBV10-1 and TRBJ2-7, with 8 nucleotides matching TRBD1. The CDR3 has 14 residues. Per germline, CDR1 WNHNN and CDR2 SYGVQD (reference sequence). Trimming cost V 3 bases and J 4 bases; bases outside gene matches: 5.

This chain connects TRBV28 to TRBJ2-1; no firm D call. From germline, CDR1 is MDHEN and CDR2 SYDVKM. This CDR3 has 12 residues. V lost 3 bases and J 8 bases, leaving 8 bases between the germline ends. CDR3: CASSLRRDEQFF. The CDR3 DNA sequence: TGTGCCAGCAGTTTGCGAAGGGATGAGCAGTTCTTC.

The V gene is TRBV7-9, the J gene TRBJ1-4; D not certain. Germline CDR1 reads SEHNR; CDR2 reads FQNEAQ (reference sequence). This CDR3 is 12 amino acids long. Trimming shortened V by 4 bases and J by 8 bases, and 8 bases separated the two germline ends. The CDR3 reads CASSSYVEKLFF. CDR3 sequence (DNA): TGTGCCAGCAGCTCGTACGTAGAAAAACTGTTTTTT.

The J gene is TRBJ2-1, the V gene TRBV10-1; D tentatively fits TRBD1 or TRBD2 (5 bases each). Germline CDR1 is WNHNN and CDR2 is SYGVQD (reference sequence). The V gene lost 0 bases and the J gene lost 5 bases, with 11 bases spanning the gap. The CDR3 sequence is 15 residues long. CDR3 coding DNA: TGCGCCAGCAGTGAGTCTGAGGGGTTCCACAATGAGCAGTTCTTC. It yields the protein CASSESEGFHNEQFF.

V and J are TRBV7-6 and TRBJ2-3; 12 positions match TRBD2. The CDR3 loop spans 17 amino acids. V gave up 5 bases and J gave up 4 bases; unmatched junction bases: 10. Germline V gene lookup returns CDR1 SGHVS and CDR2 FNYEAQ. CDR3 bases: TGTGCCAGCAGCCTCCTACAGACTAGCGGGGGCCCAGATACGCAGTATTTT. The encoded protein is CASSLLQTSGGPDTQYF.

The rearrangement uses TRBV6-1 and TRBJ1-2; 8 bases match TRBD1. CDR1 is MNHNS and CDR2 is SASEGT in the germline V gene. Germline trimming cut 6 bases from V and 5 bases from J; bases unmatched to any gene: 5. This CDR3 region has 13 residues. The CDR3 loop reads CASRGGQGYGYTF. The CDR3, as DNA: TGTGCCAGCAGGGGCGGACAGGGTTATGGCTACACCTTC.

V is TRBV18 and J is TRBJ2-1; either TRBD1 or TRBD2 may supply D (6 bases each). The V gene lost 3 bases and the J gene lost 4 bases, with 10 bases spanning the gap. The germline gives CDR1 KGHSH, CDR2 LQKENI. CDR3 size: 14 residues. CDR3 bases: TGTGCCAGCTCACCTCCGGGGGCATACAATGAGCAGTTCTTC. This encodes CASSPPGAYNEQFF. Drawing the rest from reference TRBV18 and TRBJ2-1, the complete variable domain is NAGVMQNPRHLVRRRGQEARLRCSPMKGHSHVYWYRQLPEEGLKFMVYLQKENIIDESGMPKERFSAEFPKEGPSILRIQQVVRGDSAAYFCASSPPGAYNEQFFGPGTRLTVL.

This chain uses TRBV18 with TRBJ2-2; D unresolved. CDR1 is KGHSH and CDR2 is LQKENI in the germline V gene. V was pared by 0 bases and J by 0 bases, with 2 bases between. The CDR3 covers 14 residues. CDR3 in DNA: TGTGCCAGCTCACCACCGACGAACACCGGGGAGCTGTTTTTT. It yields the protein CASSPPTNTGELFF.